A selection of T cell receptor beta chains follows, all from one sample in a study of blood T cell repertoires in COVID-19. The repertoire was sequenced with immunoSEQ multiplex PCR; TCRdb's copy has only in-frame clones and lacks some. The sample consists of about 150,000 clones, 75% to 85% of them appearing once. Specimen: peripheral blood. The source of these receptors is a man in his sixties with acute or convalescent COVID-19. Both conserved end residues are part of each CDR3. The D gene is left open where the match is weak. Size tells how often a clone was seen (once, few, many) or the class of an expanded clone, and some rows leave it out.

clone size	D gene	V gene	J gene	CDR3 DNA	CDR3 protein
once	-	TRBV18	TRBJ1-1	TGTGCCAGCTCACCCAACACCGGAGACCTTGAAGCTTTCTTT	CASSPNTGDLEAFF
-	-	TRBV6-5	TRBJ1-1	TGTGCCAGCAGTTACAATAGACAGCCAAAGAACACTGAAGCTTTCTTT	CASSYNRQPKNTEAFF
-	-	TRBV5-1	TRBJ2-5	TGCGCCAGCAGCATACTGAACCTCATTCAAGAGACCCAGTACTTC	CASSILNLIQETQYF
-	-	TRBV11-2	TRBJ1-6	TGTGCCAGCAGCTTAGGGGTCAAGGGGACCTATAATTCACCCCTCCACTTT	CASSLGVKGTYNSPLHF
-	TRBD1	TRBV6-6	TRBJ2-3	TGTGCCAGCAGCCCGGGACAGGGGGCCGGCTATACGCAGTATTTT	CASSPGQGAGYTQYF
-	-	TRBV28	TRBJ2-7	TGTGCCAGCAGACCAACAGGAAACTCCTACGAGCAGTACTTC	CASRPTGNSYEQYF
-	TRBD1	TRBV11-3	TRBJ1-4	TGTGCCAGCAGCTGGACAGGACCAACAACTAATGAAAAACTGTTTTTT	CASSWTGPTTNEKLFF
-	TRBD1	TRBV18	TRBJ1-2	TGTGCCAGCTCACCAGCATCCGACAGGGGCTATGGCTACACCTTC	CASSPASDRGYGYTF
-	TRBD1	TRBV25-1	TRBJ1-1	TGTGCCAGCAGTGGGACAACAGGGGGGAACACTGAAGCTTTCTTT	CASSGTTGGNTEAFF
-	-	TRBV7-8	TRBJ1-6	TGTGCCAGCAGCTTAAGGGCCCAGGGCAATTCACCCCTCCACTTT	CASSLRAQGNSPLHF
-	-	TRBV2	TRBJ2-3	TGTGCCAGCAGTGCACTCACAGATACGCAGTATTTT	CASSALTDTQYF
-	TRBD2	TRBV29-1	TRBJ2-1	TGCAGCGTCCCCGATCTAGCGGCCATTTACAATGAGCAGTTCTTC	CSVPDLAAIYNEQFF
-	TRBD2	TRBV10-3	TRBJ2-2	TGTGCCATCAGTGAGTCCGGACTAGGCAACACCGGGGAGCTGTTTTTT	CAISESGLGNTGELFF
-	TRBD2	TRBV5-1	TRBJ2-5	TGCGCCAGCAGCTTGAACCCACCTATAGCGGGGGCGGAGACCCAGTACTTC	CASSLNPPIAGAETQYF
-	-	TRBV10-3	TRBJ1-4	TGTGCCATCAGTGAGGGTCGCAGAGGGAATGAAAAACTGTTTTTT	CAISEGRRGNEKLFF
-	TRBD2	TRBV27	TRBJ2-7	TGTGCCAGCAGACGGGAGGGACTAGCGGGAAGGTCCTACGAGCAGTACTTC	CASRREGLAGRSYEQYF
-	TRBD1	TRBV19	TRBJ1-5	TGTGCCAGTCGGACAGGGTTGGGTCAGCCCCAGCATTTT	CASRTGLGQPQHF
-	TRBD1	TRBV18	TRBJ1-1	TGTGCCAGCTCGCAGGGGGACAGTGGGATCACTGAAGCTTTCTTT	CASSQGDSGITEAFF
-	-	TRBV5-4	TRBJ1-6	TGTGCCAGCAGCCCTAGCGGGGCCTATAATTCACCCCTCCACTTT	CASSPSGAYNSPLHF